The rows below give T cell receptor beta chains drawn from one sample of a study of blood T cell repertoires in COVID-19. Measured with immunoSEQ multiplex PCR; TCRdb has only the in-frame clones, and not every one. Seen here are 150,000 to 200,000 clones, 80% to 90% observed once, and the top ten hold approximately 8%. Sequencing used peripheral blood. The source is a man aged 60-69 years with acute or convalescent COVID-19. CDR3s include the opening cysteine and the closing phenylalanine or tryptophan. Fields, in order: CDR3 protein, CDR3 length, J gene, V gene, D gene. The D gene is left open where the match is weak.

cdr3_aa: CASSGGLALNEQFF
cdr3_length: 14
j_call: TRBJ2-1
v_call: TRBV5-4
d_call: TRBD2

cdr3_aa: CASTLGTSGSETQYF
cdr3_length: 15
j_call: TRBJ2-5
v_call: TRBV7-3
d_call: TRBD2

cdr3_aa: CASSALGQGGSNTEAFF
cdr3_length: 17
j_call: TRBJ1-1
v_call: TRBV18
d_call: TRBD1

cdr3_aa: CASSSGENQPQHF
cdr3_length: 13
j_call: TRBJ1-5
v_call: TRBV12-3/TRBV12-4
d_call: NA

cdr3_aa: CSAGTGAVGEQYF
cdr3_length: 13
j_call: TRBJ2-7
v_call: TRBV29-1
d_call: TRBD1

cdr3_aa: CASSSGTRGAKNIQYF
cdr3_length: 16
j_call: TRBJ2-4
v_call: TRBV6-5
d_call: TRBD2

cdr3_aa: CSASSTNRDTEAFF
cdr3_length: 14
j_call: TRBJ1-1
v_call: TRBV20-1
d_call: NA

cdr3_aa: CASSQYRVPPTGELFF
cdr3_length: 16
j_call: TRBJ2-2
v_call: TRBV9
d_call: NA

cdr3_aa: CASSLSSAYEQYF
cdr3_length: 13
j_call: TRBJ2-7
v_call: TRBV6-6
d_call: NA

cdr3_aa: CASSQVKSGTGGLVRNSPLHF
cdr3_length: 21
j_call: TRBJ1-6
v_call: TRBV3-1/TRBV3-2
d_call: TRBD1

cdr3_aa: CASSVEPQEIAEAFF
cdr3_length: 15
j_call: TRBJ1-1
v_call: TRBV9
d_call: NA

cdr3_aa: CASSDRDSNQPQHF
cdr3_length: 14
j_call: TRBJ1-5
v_call: TRBV3-1/TRBV3-2
d_call: TRBD1

cdr3_aa: CASIGGTYYGYTF
cdr3_length: 13
j_call: TRBJ1-2
v_call: TRBV6-6
d_call: NA

cdr3_aa: CASSPTGVEATEAFF
cdr3_length: 15
j_call: TRBJ1-1
v_call: TRBV18
d_call: TRBD1

cdr3_aa: CASSPWRGNTEAFF
cdr3_length: 14
j_call: TRBJ1-1
v_call: TRBV5-1
d_call: NA

cdr3_aa: CATTQLAGVAGELFF
cdr3_length: 15
j_call: TRBJ2-2
v_call: TRBV28
d_call: TRBD2

cdr3_aa: CASSYIGWGAEAFF
cdr3_length: 14
j_call: TRBJ1-1
v_call: TRBV6-5
d_call: NA